The text below deals with one TCR beta chain. Its target is not known. Treatment was busulfan-fludarabine conditioning, a marrow graft, and cyclophosphamide on days +3 and +4. Clones were read by immunoSEQ multiplex PCR, and TCRdb kept only the in-frame ones, dropping some. The sample includes over 15,000 clones, approximately 74% of them seen just once. The data stem from a study of T cells after posttransplantation cyclophosphamide. V lost 0 bases and J lost 3; bases outside the gene matches: 1. The CDR3 covers 14 residues. CDR1 is SGDLS and CDR2 is YYNGEE in the germline V gene. Findings of the study overall: Tissue-infiltrating T cells from skin or gut overlapped little with blood T cells.

The sequence was collected from a male patient in his thirties who received an allogeneic stem cell transplant from a related donor, was CMV-positive, and had acute GVHD only. Some T cells could come from the graft donor. The V gene is TRBV9, the J gene TRBJ1-1, with 8 bases fitting TRBD1. Sequencing used PBMCs, obtained after an allogeneic stem cell transplant with post-transplant cyclophosphamide. The CDR3 nucleotides read TGTGCCAGCAGCGTAGAGACAGGGGACACTGAAGCTTTCTTT. It codes for CASSVETGDTEAFF.